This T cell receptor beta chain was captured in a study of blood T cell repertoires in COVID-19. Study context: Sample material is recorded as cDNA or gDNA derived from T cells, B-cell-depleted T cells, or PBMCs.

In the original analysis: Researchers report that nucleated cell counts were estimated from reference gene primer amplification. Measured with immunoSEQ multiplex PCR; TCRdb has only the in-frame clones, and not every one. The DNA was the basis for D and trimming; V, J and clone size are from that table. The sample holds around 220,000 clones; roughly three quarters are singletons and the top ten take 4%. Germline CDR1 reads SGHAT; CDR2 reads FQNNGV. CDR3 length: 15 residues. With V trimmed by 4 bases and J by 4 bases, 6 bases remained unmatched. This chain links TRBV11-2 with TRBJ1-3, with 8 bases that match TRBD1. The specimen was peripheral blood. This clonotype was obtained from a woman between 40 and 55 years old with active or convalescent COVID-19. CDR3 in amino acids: CASSSWTGRGNTIYF. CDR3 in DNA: TGTGCCAGCAGCTCATGGACAGGGAGAGGAAACACCATATATTTT.